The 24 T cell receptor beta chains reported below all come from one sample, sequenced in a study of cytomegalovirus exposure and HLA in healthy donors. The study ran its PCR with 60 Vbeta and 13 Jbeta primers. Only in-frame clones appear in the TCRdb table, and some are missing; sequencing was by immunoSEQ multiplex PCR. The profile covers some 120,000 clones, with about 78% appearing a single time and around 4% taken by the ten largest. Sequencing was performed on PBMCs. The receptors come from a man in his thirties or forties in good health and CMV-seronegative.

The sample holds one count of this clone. The CDR3 loop reads CASSLGDYRLMDTQYF. The CDR3 bases are TGTGCCAGCAGCTTAGGGGACTACCGGCTGATGGATACGCAGTATTTT. The chain combines TRBV7-2 with TRBJ2-3, with 7 bases lining up with TRBD2. Looked up from germline, CDR1 is SGHTA and CDR2 is FQGNSA. The trim removed 1 base at V and 6 bases at J, leaving 10 bases unmatched. The CDR3 contains 16 residues.

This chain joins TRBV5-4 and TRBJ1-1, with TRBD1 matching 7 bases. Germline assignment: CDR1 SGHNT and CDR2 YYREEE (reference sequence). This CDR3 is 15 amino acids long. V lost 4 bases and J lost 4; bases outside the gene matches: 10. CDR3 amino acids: CASSRPGGQPTEAFF. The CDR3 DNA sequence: TGTGCCAGCAGCCGCCCAGGGGGGCAGCCCACTGAAGCTTTCTTT.

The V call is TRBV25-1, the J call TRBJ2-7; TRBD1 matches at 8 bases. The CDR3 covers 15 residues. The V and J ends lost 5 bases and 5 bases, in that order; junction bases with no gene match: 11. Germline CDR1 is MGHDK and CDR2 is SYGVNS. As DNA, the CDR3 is TGTGCCAGCAGTCCTATGGACAGGGACAACGACGAGCAGTACTTC. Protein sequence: CASSPMDRDNDEQYF.

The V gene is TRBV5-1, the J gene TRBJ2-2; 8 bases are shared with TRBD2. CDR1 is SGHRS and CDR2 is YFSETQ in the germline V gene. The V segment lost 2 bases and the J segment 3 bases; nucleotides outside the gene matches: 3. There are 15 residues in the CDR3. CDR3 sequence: CASSFGTRDTGELFF. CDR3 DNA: TGCGCCAGCAGCTTCGGGACTAGGGACACCGGGGAGCTGTTTTTT.

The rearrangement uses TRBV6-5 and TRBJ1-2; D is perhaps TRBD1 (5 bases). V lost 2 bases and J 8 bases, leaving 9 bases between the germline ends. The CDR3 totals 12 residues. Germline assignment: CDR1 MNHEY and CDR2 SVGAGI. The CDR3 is CASSYQGGGYTF. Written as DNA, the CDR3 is TGTGCCAGCAGTTACCAGGGTGGGGGCTACACCTTC.

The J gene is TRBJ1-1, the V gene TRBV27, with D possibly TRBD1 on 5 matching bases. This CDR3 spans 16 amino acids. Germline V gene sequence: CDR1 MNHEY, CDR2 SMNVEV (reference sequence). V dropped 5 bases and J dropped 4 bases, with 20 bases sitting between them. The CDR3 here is CASSPDAWGVATEAFF. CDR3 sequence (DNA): TGTGCCAGCAGTCCAGACGCCTGGGGGGTGGCCACTGAAGCTTTCTTT.

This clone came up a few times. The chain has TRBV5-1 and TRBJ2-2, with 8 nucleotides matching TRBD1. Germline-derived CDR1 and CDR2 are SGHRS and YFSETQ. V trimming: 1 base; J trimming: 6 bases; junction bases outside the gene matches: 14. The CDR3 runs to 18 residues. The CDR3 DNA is TGCGCCAGCAGCTTGCGCGGGACAATTCAGGGGGCTTCCGGGGAGCTGTTTTTT. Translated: CASSLRGTIQGASGELFF. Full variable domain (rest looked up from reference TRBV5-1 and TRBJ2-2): KAGVTQTPRYLIKTRGQQVTLSCSPISGHRSVSWYQQTPGQGLQFLFEYFSETQRNKGNFPGRFSGRQFSNSRSEMNVSTLELGDSALYLCASSLRGTIQGASGELFFGEGSRLTVL.

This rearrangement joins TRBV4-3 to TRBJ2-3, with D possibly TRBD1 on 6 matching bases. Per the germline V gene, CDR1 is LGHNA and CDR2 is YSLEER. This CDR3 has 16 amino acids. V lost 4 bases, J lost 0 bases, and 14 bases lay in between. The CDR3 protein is CASSRLTGTSTDTQYF. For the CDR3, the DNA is TGCGCCAGCAGCCGTCTTACAGGGACCAGCACAGATACGCAGTATTTT.

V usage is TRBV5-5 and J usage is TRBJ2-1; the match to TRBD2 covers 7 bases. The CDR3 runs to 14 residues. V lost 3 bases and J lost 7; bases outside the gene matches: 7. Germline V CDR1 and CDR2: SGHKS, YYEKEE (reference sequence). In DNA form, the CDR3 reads TGTGCCAGCAGCTCGGCCTGGGGGGGAAATGAGCAGTTCTTC. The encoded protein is CASSSAWGGNEQFF.

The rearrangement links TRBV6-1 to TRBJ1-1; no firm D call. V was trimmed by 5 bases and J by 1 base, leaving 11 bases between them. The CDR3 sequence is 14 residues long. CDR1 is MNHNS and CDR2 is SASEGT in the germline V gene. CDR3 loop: CASSSLGGNTEAFF. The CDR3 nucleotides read TGTGCCAGCAGTTCCTTGGGAGGGAACACTGAAGCTTTCTTT.

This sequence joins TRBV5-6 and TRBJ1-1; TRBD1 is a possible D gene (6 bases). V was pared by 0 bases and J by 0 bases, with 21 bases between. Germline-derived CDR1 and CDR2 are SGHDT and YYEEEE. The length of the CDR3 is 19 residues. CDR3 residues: CASSLDWGPPALMNTEAFF. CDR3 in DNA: TGTGCCAGCAGCTTGGATTGGGGGCCGCCCGCTCTCATGAACACTGAAGCTTTCTTT.

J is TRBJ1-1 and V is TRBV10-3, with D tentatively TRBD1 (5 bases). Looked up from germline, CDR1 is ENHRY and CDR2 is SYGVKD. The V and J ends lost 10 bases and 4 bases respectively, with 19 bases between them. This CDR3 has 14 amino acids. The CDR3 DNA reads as TGTGCCACCGGCGGGGGGGGGACGGGCACTGAAGCTTTCTTT. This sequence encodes CATGGGGTGTEAFF.

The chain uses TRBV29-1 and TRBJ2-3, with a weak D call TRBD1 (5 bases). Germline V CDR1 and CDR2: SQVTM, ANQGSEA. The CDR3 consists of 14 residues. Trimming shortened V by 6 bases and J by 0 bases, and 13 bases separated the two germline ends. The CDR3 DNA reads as TGCAGCGTGTCGAGTAAGGGGAGCACAGATACGCAGTATTTT. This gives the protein CSVSSKGSTDTQYF.

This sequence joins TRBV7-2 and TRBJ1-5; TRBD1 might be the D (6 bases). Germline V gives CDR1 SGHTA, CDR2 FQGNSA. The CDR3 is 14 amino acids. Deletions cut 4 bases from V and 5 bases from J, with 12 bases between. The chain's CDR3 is CASSSRQDYQPQHF. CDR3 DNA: TGTGCCAGCAGCTCTAGACAGGACTATCAGCCCCAGCATTTT.

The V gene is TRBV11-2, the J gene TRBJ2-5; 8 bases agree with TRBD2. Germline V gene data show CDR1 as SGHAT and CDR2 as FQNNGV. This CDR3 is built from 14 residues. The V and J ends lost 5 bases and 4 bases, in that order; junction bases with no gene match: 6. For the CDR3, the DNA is TGTGCCAGCAGCGCGCGGACTAGCCGAGAGACCCAGTACTTC. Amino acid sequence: CASSARTSRETQYF. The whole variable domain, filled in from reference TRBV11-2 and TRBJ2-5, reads EAGVAQSPRYKIIEKRQSVAFWCNPISGHATLYWYQQILGQGPKLLIQFQNNGVVDDSQLPKDRFSAERLKGVDSTLKIQPAKLEDSAVYLCASSARTSRETQYFGPGTRLLVL.

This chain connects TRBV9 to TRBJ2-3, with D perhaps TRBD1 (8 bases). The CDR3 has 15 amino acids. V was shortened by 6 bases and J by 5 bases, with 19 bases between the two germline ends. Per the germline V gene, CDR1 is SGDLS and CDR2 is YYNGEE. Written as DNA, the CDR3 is TGTGCCAGCACCAAGGGGGGGACAGGTCAAGATACGCAGTATTTT. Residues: CASTKGGTGQDTQYF.

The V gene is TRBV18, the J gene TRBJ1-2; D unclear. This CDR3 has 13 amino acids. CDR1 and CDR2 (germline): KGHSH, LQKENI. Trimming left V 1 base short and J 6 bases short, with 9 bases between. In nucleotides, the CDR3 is TGTGCCAGCTCACCACAAGGCCGGGATGGCTACACCTTC. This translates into CASSPQGRDGYTF. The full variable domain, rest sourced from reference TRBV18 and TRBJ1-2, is NAGVMQNPRHLVRRRGQEARLRCSPMKGHSHVYWYRQLPEEGLKFMVYLQKENIIDESGMPKERFSAEFPKEGPSILRIQQVVRGDSAAYFCASSPQGRDGYTFGSGTRLTVV.

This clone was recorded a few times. CDR3 sequence: CASTLFRTGQTGELFF. The CDR3 nucleotides read TGTGCCAGCACCCTCTTCCGGACAGGACAGACCGGGGAGCTGTTTTTT. J is TRBJ2-2 and V is TRBV27; 7 bases are shared with TRBD1. Germline V CDR1 and CDR2: MNHEY, SMNVEV (reference sequence). This CDR3 is built from 16 residues. V shed 7 bases, J shed 5 bases, and the junction held 13 bases outside the gene matches.

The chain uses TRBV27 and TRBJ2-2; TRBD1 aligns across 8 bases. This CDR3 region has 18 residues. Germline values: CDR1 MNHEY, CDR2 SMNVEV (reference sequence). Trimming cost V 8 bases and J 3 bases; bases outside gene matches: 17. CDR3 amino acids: CASRVAGGGQGDTGELFF. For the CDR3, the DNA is TGTGCCAGCCGTGTGGCAGGGGGCGGACAGGGTGACACCGGGGAGCTGTTTTTT.

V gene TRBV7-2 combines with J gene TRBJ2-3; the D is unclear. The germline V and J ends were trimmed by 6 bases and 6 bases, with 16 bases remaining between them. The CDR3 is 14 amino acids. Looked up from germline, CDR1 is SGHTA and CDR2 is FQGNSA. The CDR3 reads CASSLARWQDTQYF. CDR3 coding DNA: TGTGCCAGCAGTTTGGCGAGGTGGCAGGATACGCAGTATTTT. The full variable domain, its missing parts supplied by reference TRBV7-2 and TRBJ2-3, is GAGVSQSPSNKVTEKGKDVELRCDPISGHTALYWYRQSLGQGLEFLIYFQGNSAPDKSGLPSDRFSAERTGGSVSTLTIQRTQQEDSAVYLCASSLARWQDTQYFGPGTRLTVL.

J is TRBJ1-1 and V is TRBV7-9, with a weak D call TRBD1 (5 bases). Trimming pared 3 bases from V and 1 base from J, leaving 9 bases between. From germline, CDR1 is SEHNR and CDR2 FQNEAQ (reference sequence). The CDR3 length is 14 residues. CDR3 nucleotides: TGTGCCAGCAGCTTCTTCGGACAGAACACTGAAGCTTTCTTT. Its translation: CASSFFGQNTEAFF.

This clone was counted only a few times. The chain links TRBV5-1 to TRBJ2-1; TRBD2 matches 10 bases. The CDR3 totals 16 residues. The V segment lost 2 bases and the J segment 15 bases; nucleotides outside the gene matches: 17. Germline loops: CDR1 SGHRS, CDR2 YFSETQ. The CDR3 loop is CASSLGPVASGGWAFF. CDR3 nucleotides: TGCGCCAGCAGCTTAGGACCCGTGGCTAGCGGGGGTTGGGCGTTCTTC.

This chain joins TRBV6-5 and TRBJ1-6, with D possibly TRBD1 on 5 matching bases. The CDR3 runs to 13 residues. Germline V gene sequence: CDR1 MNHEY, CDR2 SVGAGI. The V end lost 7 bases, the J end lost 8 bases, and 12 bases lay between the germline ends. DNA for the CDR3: TGTGCCAGCACCCGAGTGGGGCATTCACCCCTCCACTTT. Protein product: CASTRVGHSPLHF.

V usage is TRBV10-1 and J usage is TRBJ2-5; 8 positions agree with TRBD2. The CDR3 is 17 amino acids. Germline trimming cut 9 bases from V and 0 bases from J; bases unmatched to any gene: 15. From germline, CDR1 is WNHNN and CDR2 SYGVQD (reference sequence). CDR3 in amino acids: CARQGIGGGPYQETQYF. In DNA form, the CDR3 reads TGCGCCAGACAAGGTATAGGCGGGGGGCCGTACCAAGAGACCCAGTACTTC.